The 32 T cell receptor beta chains below were found in one sample sequenced in a study of cytomegalovirus exposure and HLA in healthy donors. The PCR used 60 Vbeta and 13 Jbeta primers. The table came from immunoSEQ multiplex PCR; TCRdb's copy has only in-frame clones and leaves some out. The sample carries some 74,000 clones, over 60% recorded once. The sample consisted of PBMCs. These receptors originate from a male donor in good health and CMV-seronegative.

This clone showed up just a few times. J is TRBJ2-1 and V is TRBV6-1; 7 positions agree with TRBD2. Germline loops: CDR1 MNHNS, CDR2 SASEGT. CDR3 size: 19 residues. The trim removed 2 bases at V and 4 bases at J, leaving 17 bases unmatched. The chain's CDR3 is CASSEWGGSVASGYNEQFF. In nucleotides, the CDR3 is TGTGCCAGCAGTGAATGGGGGGGGTCGGTCGCAAGTGGTTACAATGAGCAGTTCTTC.

The chain carries TRBV30 and TRBJ1-1; TRBD1 aligns across 10 bases. CDR3 length: 17 residues. With 2 bases clipped from V and 0 bases from J, the junction kept 9 bases outside the gene matches. Germline CDR1 is GTSNPN and CDR2 is SVGIG (reference sequence). The CDR3 region has the DNA TGTGCCTGGAGTTCCCGGACAGGGGGGAACGTGAACACTGAAGCTTTCTTT. It is translated as CAWSSRTGGNVNTEAFF.

The chain couples TRBV7-9 to TRBJ2-1, with D possibly TRBD2 on 6 matching bases. Trimming stripped 3 bases from V and 0 bases from J, with 18 bases between. The length of the CDR3 is 18 residues. The V gene's germline CDR1 is SEHNR and CDR2 FQNEAQ (reference sequence). The CDR3 loop reads CASSFIFGRDFSYNEQFF. The CDR3 DNA sequence: TGTGCCAGCAGCTTTATTTTTGGGCGGGACTTCTCCTACAATGAGCAGTTCTTC. The whole variable domain, remainder taken from reference TRBV7-9 and TRBJ2-1, is DTGVSQNPRHKITKRGQNVTFRCDPISEHNRLYWYRQTLGQGPEFLTYFQNEAQLEKSRLLSDRFSAERPKGSFSTLEIQRTEQGDSAMYLCASSFIFGRDFSYNEQFFGPGTRLTVL.

The V call is TRBV9, the J call TRBJ1-2; 7 positions match TRBD1. J gave up 8 bases and V 0 bases, and 4 bases lay outside the gene matches. The CDR3 runs to 13 residues. Germline lookup yields CDR1 SGDLS and CDR2 YYNGEE. CDR3: CASSVGQGEGYTF. The DNA of the CDR3 is TGTGCCAGCAGCGTAGGGCAGGGGGAGGGCTACACCTTC.

The genes are TRBV27 and TRBJ2-7, with 8 bases fitting TRBD1. The CDR3 has 15 residues. Trimming removed 5 bases from V and 3 bases from J; junction bases left unmatched: 9. Germline loops: CDR1 MNHEY, CDR2 SMNVEV (reference sequence). In DNA form, the CDR3 reads TGTGCCAGCAGTGTCGGACAGGGATACAACTACGAGCAGTACTTC. Translating gives CASSVGQGYNYEQYF.

The chain is built from TRBV6-5 and TRBJ2-7; tentatively, D is TRBD1 (5 bases). Germline V gene lookup returns CDR1 MNHEY and CDR2 SVGAGI. The CDR3 extends over 15 amino acids. Trimming left V 5 bases short and J 4 bases short, with 18 bases between. CDR3: CASSRSGRGRYEQYF. CDR3 DNA sequence: TGTGCCAGCAGTCGTTCAGGGCGCGGCCGTTACGAGCAGTACTTC.

The chain uses TRBV5-1 and TRBJ2-1, with 9 nucleotides matching TRBD2. The germline gives CDR1 SGHRS, CDR2 YFSETQ. The CDR3 extends over 17 amino acids. V lost 1 base, J lost 8 bases, and 13 bases stayed unmatched. The CDR3 DNA sequence: TGCGCCAGCAGCTTGAGGGCGGGAATAGCGGGAGCGGATGAGCAGTTCTTC. Its protein is CASSLRAGIAGADEQFF.

The CDR3 region is CASRDRVTNEKLFF. CDR3 DNA: TGTGCCAGCAGGGACAGGGTAACTAATGAAAAACTGTTTTTT. The chain recombines TRBV6-5 with TRBJ1-4; TRBD1 matches 8 bases. The V gene's germline CDR1 is MNHEY and CDR2 SVGAGI. Trimming cost V 6 bases and J 1 base; bases outside gene matches: 1. The CDR3 has 14 amino acids.

The chain joins TRBV7-9 to TRBJ2-3; 12 bases line up with TRBD1. Per germline, CDR1 SEHNR and CDR2 FQNEAQ (reference sequence). The CDR3 loop spans 17 amino acids. V shed 5 bases, J shed 4 bases, and the junction held 10 bases outside the gene matches. The CDR3: CASSLRWDRGQADTQYF. The CDR3 DNA sequence: TGTGCCAGCAGCCTAAGGTGGGACAGGGGGCAAGCAGATACGCAGTATTTT.

The V and J genes are TRBV27 and TRBJ2-1; 8 bases align to TRBD2. Germline V CDR1 and CDR2: MNHEY, SMNVEV (reference sequence). The CDR3 is 15 amino acids. The junction had 14 bases not matched to a gene; V was cut back by 6 bases and J by 10 bases. The CDR3 protein is CASRALAGPSGEQFF. Here the CDR3 DNA reads TGTGCCAGCAGAGCCTTAGCGGGGCCCTCAGGGGAGCAGTTCTTC.

In the case of this clone: An end of the junction differs from the germline gene, which may be a read error. The chain couples TRBV29-1 to TRBJ1-5; TRBD1 is a possible D gene (6 bases). Germline assignment: CDR1 SQVTM and CDR2 ANQGSEA. This CDR3 region has 12 residues. The DNA of the CDR3 is TGCAGCGTTAGTGGACAGAATCAGCCCCAGAATTTT. This encodes CSVSGQNQPQNF. Full variable domain (remainder filled in from reference TRBV29-1 and TRBJ1-5): SAVISQKPSRDICQRGTSLTIQCQVDSQVTMMFWYRQQPGQSLTLIATANQGSEATYESGFVIDKFPISRPNLTFSTLTVSNMSPEDSSIYLCSVSGQNQPQNFGDGTRLSIL.

The gene calls are TRBV5-1 and TRBJ1-1; possible D gene TRBD1, 5 bases. CDR1 SGHRS and CDR2 YFSETQ come from the germline V gene. Between the trimmed V and J ends, which lost 2 bases and 6 bases, there was a span of 14 bases. The CDR3 spans 14 residues. CDR3 residues: CASSLNKGISEAFF. CDR3 sequence (DNA): TGCGCCAGCAGCTTAAACAAGGGGATATCTGAAGCTTTCTTT.

V gene TRBV7-2 combines with J gene TRBJ2-7; TRBD2 might be the D (5 bases). The ends were cut back, 0 bases at V and 5 bases at J, with 11 bases in the middle. In germline, CDR1 is SGHTA, CDR2 FQGNSA. The CDR3 is 14 amino acids. The CDR3 DNA is TGTGCCAGCAGCTTAGCCAGCGGTAGGGACGAGCAGTACTTC. It encodes CASSLASGRDEQYF.

Concerning this clone itself: Its ends do not fully match the called genes, so a read error is possible. The chain employs TRBV6-5 and TRBJ1-1; D is unresolved. The V gene's germline CDR1 is MNHEY and CDR2 SVGAGI. This CDR3 has 15 amino acids. CDR3 in DNA: TGTGCCAGCAGTTATGGAACCCGGGAACTCCGGACCTTTTTTTTC. Protein sequence: CASSYGTRELRTFFF.

This chain links TRBV2 with TRBJ2-1, with 11 bases aligning to TRBD2. With V trimmed by 5 bases and J by 9 bases, 9 bases remained unmatched. The CDR3 length is 15 residues. Germline V CDR1 and CDR2: SNHLY, FYNNEI. The CDR3 sequence is CASSSLAGGGGEQFF. The DNA for the CDR3 is TGTGCCAGCAGTTCTCTAGCGGGAGGTGGAGGTGAGCAGTTCTTC.

Only a few counts were recorded for this clone. J is TRBJ2-5 and V is TRBV5-4; 7 nucleotides line up with TRBD2. The CDR3 runs to 15 residues. Germline V gene data show CDR1 as SGHNT and CDR2 as YYREEE (reference sequence). The junction had 9 bases not matched to a gene; V was cut back by 1 base and J by 6 bases. CDR3 amino acids: CASSLKAGGLQTQYF. CDR3 bases: TGTGCCAGCAGCTTGAAGGCCGGGGGGTTGCAGACCCAGTACTTC.

The rearrangement uses TRBV19 and TRBJ2-5; 14 positions agree with TRBD2. Looked up from germline, CDR1 is LNHDA and CDR2 is SQIVND (reference sequence). CDR3 length equals 15 residues. The V and J ends lost 8 bases and 4 bases, in that order; junction bases with no gene match: 6. The CDR3 reads CASSGTSGRVETQYF. In DNA form, the CDR3 reads TGTGCCAGTTCCGGGACTAGCGGGAGAGTAGAGACCCAGTACTTC. Full variable domain (rest looked up from reference TRBV19 and TRBJ2-5): DGGITQSPKYLFRKEGQNVTLSCEQNLNHDAMYWYRQDPGQGLRLIYYSQIVNDFQKGDIAEGYSVSREKKESFPLTVTSAQKNPTAFYLCASSGTSGRVETQYFGPGTRLLVL.

The chain joins TRBV29-1 to TRBJ2-5; 11 positions match TRBD1. CDR1 and CDR2 from the germline V gene are SQVTM and ANQGSEA. The CDR3 is made up of 13 amino acids. The ends lost 4 bases at V and 4 bases at J; junction bases unmatched: 2. In DNA, the CDR3 is TGCAGCGTTGTCGGGACAGGGGGAGAGACCCAGTACTTC. Its translation: CSVVGTGGETQYF.

CDR3 sequence (DNA): TGTGCCAGCAGCTCCGGAAGGCGGGATGGCTACACCTTC. This codes for CASSSGRRDGYTF. V usage is TRBV5-6 and J usage is TRBJ1-2; D remains unclear. With 3 bases removed from V and 6 bases from J, the gap between germline ends came to 12 bases. The germline CDR1 and CDR2 sequences are SGHDT and YYEEEE. The CDR3 contains 13 residues.

CDR3 nucleotides: TGTGCCACCAGCAGAGACGATAGCGGGAGAACATCCACAGATACGCAGTATTTT. It encodes CATSRDDSGRTSTDTQYF. This chain joins TRBV15 and TRBJ2-3, with 9 bases fitting TRBD2. The CDR3 is made up of 18 amino acids. The germline CDR1 and CDR2 sequences are LNHNV and YYDKDF (reference sequence). Trimming took 0 bases from V and 2 from J; bases not matched to a gene: 9.

The chain couples TRBV6-4 to TRBJ2-1; 9 nucleotides agree with TRBD2. Germline CDR1 MRHNA, CDR2 SNTAGT. Unmatched junction bases numbered 7, after V lost 6 bases and J lost 7 bases. The CDR3 covers 14 residues. The CDR3, as DNA: TGTGCCAGCAGGGAAATAGCGGGAGTTAATGAGCAGTTCTTC. Translated, it gives CASREIAGVNEQFF.

This chain links TRBV29-1 with TRBJ2-1; 8 nucleotides agree with TRBD1. The CDR3 loop spans 13 amino acids. CDR1 SQVTM and CDR2 ANQGSEA come from the germline V gene. The junction had 6 bases not matched to a gene; V was cut back by 6 bases and J by 5 bases. The CDR3 sequence is CSVINRGNNEQFF. The DNA for the CDR3 is TGCAGCGTCATTAACAGGGGGAACAATGAGCAGTTCTTC.

The chain uses TRBV15 and TRBJ2-1; D perhaps matches TRBD2 (5 bases). Germline V CDR1 and CDR2: LNHNV, YYDKDF (reference sequence). The CDR3 spans 12 residues. V lost 2 bases to trimming and J lost 9 bases, with 8 bases between them. The CDR3 DNA reads TGTGCCACCAGCAGATCGGGGTGTGAGCAGTTCTTC. Translated: CATSRSGCEQFF.

This clone was seen only once. The J gene is TRBJ1-5, the V gene TRBV5-6; D not certain. Germline V gene lookup returns CDR1 SGHDT and CDR2 YYEEEE. This CDR3 is 14 amino acids long. Trimming removed 2 bases from V and 0 bases from J, with 6 bases in between. This CDR3 is CASSLRYSNQPQHF. DNA for the CDR3: TGTGCCAGCAGCTTACGGTATAGCAATCAGCCCCAGCATTTT.

About this clone itself: The sample contains more than one DNA sequence encoding this CDR3. The rearrangement joins TRBV29-1 to TRBJ1-1; 8 nucleotides line up with TRBD1. After removal of 4 bases from V and 5 bases from J, the junction contained 9 bases not matched to a gene. CDR1 SQVTM and CDR2 ANQGSEA come from the germline V gene. CDR3 length equals 14 residues. CDR3 in amino acids: CSVGNTGGGTEAFF. The DNA for the CDR3 is TGCAGCGTTGGAAACACAGGGGGAGGAACTGAAGCTTTCTTT. Filled out from reference TRBV29-1 and TRBJ1-1, the complete variable domain reads SAVISQKPSRDICQRGTSLTIQCQVDSQVTMMFWYRQQPGQSLTLIATANQGSEATYESGFVIDKFPISRPNLTFSTLTVSNMSPEDSSIYLCSVGNTGGGTEAFFGQGTRLTVV.

A single count supports this clone. In DNA, the CDR3 is TGCGCCAGCAGCCAAGACCCCTACCAGCCCCAGCATTTT. As protein: CASSQDPYQPQHF. V usage is TRBV4-1 and J usage is TRBJ1-5; D unresolved. V lost 0 bases, J lost 7 bases, and 7 bases lay in between. Germline assignment: CDR1 MGHRA and CDR2 YSYEKL. CDR3 length: 13 residues.

The chain uses TRBV19 and TRBJ2-2, with TRBD2 matching over 8 bases. Looked up from germline, CDR1 is LNHDA and CDR2 is SQIVND (reference sequence). The CDR3 loop spans 15 amino acids. The J segment lost 0 bases and the V segment lost 6 bases, leaving 3 bases of the junction unmatched. Written as DNA, the CDR3 is TGTGCCAGTAGAGGAGCGGGAGCGAACACCGGGGAGCTGTTTTTT. Protein product: CASRGAGANTGELFF.

This clone was observed a few times. The chain combines TRBV7-9 with TRBJ2-7; D unclear. CDR1 and CDR2 from the germline V gene are SEHNR and FQNEAQ (reference sequence). Between the trimmed V and J ends, which lost 1 base and 12 bases, there was a span of 16 bases. The CDR3 has 13 residues. CDR3 sequence: CASSLDTARNLYF. In DNA, the CDR3 is TGTGCCAGCAGCTTAGATACAGCACGAAATTTGTACTTC.

The J gene is TRBJ1-1, the V gene TRBV30, with no clear D. There are 15 residues in the CDR3. V was trimmed by 0 bases and J by 2 bases, leaving 13 bases between them. CDR1 and CDR2 from the germline V gene are GTSNPN and SVGIG (reference sequence). The DNA of the CDR3 is TGTGCCTGGAGTGTACGTATCGGAGCAAACACTGAAGCTTTCTTT. Translation: CAWSVRIGANTEAFF.

This chain joins TRBV5-8 and TRBJ1-2; TRBD1 is a possible D gene (6 bases). The germline gives CDR1 SGHTS, CDR2 YDEGEE. Trimming cost V 2 bases and J 3 bases, with 11 bases left between them. This CDR3 spans 14 amino acids. The CDR3 reads CASSFLTGYYGYTF. The CDR3 DNA follows: TGTGCCAGCAGCTTCTTGACAGGCTACTATGGCTACACCTTC.

This clone is a singleton in its sample. V usage is TRBV29-1 and J usage is TRBJ1-1; 9 nucleotides match TRBD1. The CDR3 extends over 14 amino acids. Losses at the gene ends were 6 bases for V and 1 base for J; bases not matched to a gene: 6. Germline loops: CDR1 SQVTM, CDR2 ANQGSEA. CDR3: CSVSPTGGNTEAFF. CDR3 DNA: TGCAGCGTATCGCCGACAGGGGGGAACACTGAAGCTTTCTTT.

The chain is built from TRBV27 and TRBJ1-6, with 9 bases that match TRBD1. With V trimmed by 5 bases and J by 7 bases, 6 bases remained unmatched. In germline, CDR1 is MNHEY, CDR2 SMNVEV (reference sequence). The CDR3 covers 15 residues. CDR3 residues: CASSNGQGYNSPLHF. Written as DNA, the CDR3 is TGTGCCAGCAGTAACGGACAGGGGTACAATTCACCCCTCCACTTT.